Following are 23 T cell receptor beta chains from one sample sequenced in a study of glioma-infiltrating T cells after dendritic cell vaccination. Specified time point: after dendritic cell vaccination, including at tumor progression/relapse. Here immunoSEQ multiplex PCR was the method, and the copy in TCRdb shows in-frame clones only, minus some. The table records about 58,000 clones, roughly 80% of them present only once. The starting material was blood, obtained after dendritic cell vaccination. These receptors originate from a human donor with glioblastoma.

V usage is TRBV19 and J usage is TRBJ1-5; D is uncertain. V was pared by 3 bases and J by 4 bases, with 19 bases between. The germline V gene has CDR1 LNHDA and CDR2 SQIVND (reference sequence). This CDR3 contains 17 residues. This chain's CDR3 is CASSIGYGSRLNQPQHF. The DNA for the CDR3 is TGTGCCAGTAGTATTGGTTACGGGTCCCGCCTAAATCAGCCCCAGCATTTT.

The chain joins TRBV7-9 to TRBJ2-7; 7 bases line up with TRBD1. Germline-derived CDR1 and CDR2 are SEHNR and FQNEAQ (reference sequence). The CDR3 sequence is 13 residues long. Trimming removed 7 bases from V and 0 bases from J; junction bases left unmatched: 3. CDR3 protein: CASTRTGSYEQYF. In DNA, the CDR3 is TGTGCCAGCACCCGGACAGGCTCCTACGAGCAGTACTTC. The variable domain in full, with the rest retrieved from reference TRBV7-9 and TRBJ2-7, is DTGVSQNPRHKITKRGQNVTFRCDPISEHNRLYWYRQTLGQGPEFLTYFQNEAQLEKSRLLSDRFSAERPKGSFSTLEIQRTEQGDSAMYLCASTRTGSYEQYFGPGTRLTVT.

This chain joins TRBV29-1 and TRBJ2-2, with D possibly being TRBD1 (7 bases). In germline, CDR1 is SQVTM, CDR2 ANQGSEA. The CDR3 is made up of 13 amino acids. V was clipped by 5 bases and J by 7 bases, with 14 bases between them. CDR3 residues: CSVSTGEVGELFF. The CDR3 DNA sequence: TGCAGCGTTTCTACAGGGGAGGTCGGGGAGCTGTTTTTT.

J is TRBJ1-1 and V is TRBV15, with D possibly being TRBD1 (6 bases). CDR1 and CDR2 from the germline V gene are LNHNV and YYDKDF (reference sequence). V was shortened by 4 bases and J by 5 bases, with 14 bases between the two germline ends. The CDR3 covers 14 residues. The CDR3 sequence: CATSTGNRETEAFF. In DNA form, the CDR3 reads TGTGCCACCAGCACGGGGAACAGGGAAACTGAAGCTTTCTTT. The full variable domain, in which reference TRBV15 and TRBJ1-1 provide the parts outside the CDR3, is DAMVIQNPRYQVTQFGKPVTLSCSQTLNHNVMYWYQQKSSQAPKLLFHYYDKDFNNEADTPDNFQSRRPNTSFCFLDIRSPGLGDTAMYLCATSTGNRETEAFFGQGTRLTVV.

The rearrangement uses TRBV13 and TRBJ2-1, with 9 nucleotides matching TRBD1. In germline, CDR1 is PRHDT, CDR2 FYEKMQ (reference sequence). The length of the CDR3 is 15 residues. With 4 bases clipped from V and 9 bases from J, the junction kept 10 bases outside the gene matches. The CDR3 here is CASSWPTGGPGEQFF. As DNA, the CDR3 is TGTGCCAGCAGCTGGCCGACAGGGGGACCGGGTGAGCAGTTCTTC.

This chain joins TRBV5-8 and TRBJ2-7; D perhaps matches TRBD1 (6 bases). V was clipped by 4 bases and J by 2 bases, with 25 bases between them. Germline CDR1 is SGHTS and CDR2 is YDEGEE. The CDR3 is 18 amino acids. CDR3 protein: CASSQRSSQGQNPYEQYF. DNA of the CDR3: TGTGCCAGCAGCCAAAGGTCGTCGCAGGGACAAAACCCCTACGAGCAGTACTTC.

The chain joins TRBV18 to TRBJ1-6; the D gene is possibly TRBD1 (5 bases). The V end lost 4 bases, the J end lost 13 bases, and 11 bases lay between the germline ends. Per germline, CDR1 KGHSH and CDR2 LQKENI. The CDR3 is 12 amino acids. The CDR3 is CASSLNRGPLHF. In DNA form, the CDR3 reads TGTGCCAGCTCACTAAATAGGGGTCCCCTCCACTTT.

This sequence joins TRBV6-1 and TRBJ2-7; the D gene is possibly TRBD1 (5 bases). Trimming stripped 1 base from V and 3 bases from J, with 13 bases between. There are 15 residues in the CDR3. Germline V gene sequence: CDR1 MNHNS, CDR2 SASEGT. The CDR3 sequence: CASSEVPGMSYEQYF. Here the CDR3 DNA reads TGTGCCAGCAGTGAAGTGCCAGGGATGAGCTACGAGCAGTACTTC.

This clone was recorded once. The V gene is TRBV10-2, the J gene TRBJ2-7; the D gene is possibly TRBD1 (6 bases). The ends were cut back, 0 bases at V and 4 bases at J, with 13 bases in the middle. The CDR3 has 15 residues. Germline V gives CDR1 WSHSY, CDR2 SAAADI. The CDR3 bases are TGCGCCAGCAGTGAGTCGGCAGGGGATAAGTACGAGCAGTACTTC. Translating it yields CASSESAGDKYEQYF.

V is TRBV7-8 and J is TRBJ1-4; no clear D gene. The CDR3 loop spans 16 amino acids. Germline V gives CDR1 SGHVS, CDR2 FQNEAQ. Trimming cost V 5 bases and J 7 bases, with 20 bases left between them. The CDR3 spells CASSPSPTLHSEKLFF. CDR3 coding DNA: TGTGCCAGCAGCCCTTCCCCCACCTTACACAGTGAAAAACTGTTTTTT.

CDR3 region: CASSLVRDRAVLAFF. CDR3 DNA: TGTGCCAGCAGTTTGGTTCGGGACAGGGCGGTACTGGCTTTCTTT. V usage is TRBV28 and J usage is TRBJ1-1; 9 bases line up with TRBD1. The CDR3 totals 15 residues. Germline CDR1 and CDR2: MDHEN and SYDVKM. With V trimmed by 3 bases and J by 11 bases, 13 bases remained unmatched.

The V and J genes are TRBV29-1 and TRBJ2-1; D ambiguous. V lost 6 bases, J lost 7 bases, and 7 bases lay in between. Germline loops: CDR1 SQVTM, CDR2 ANQGSEA. The CDR3 contains 10 residues. The CDR3 loop is CSVGQNEQFF. The CDR3 DNA is TGCAGCGTGGGCCAGAATGAGCAGTTCTTC.

The V call is TRBV18, the J call TRBJ2-5, with a tentative D call TRBD2 (6 bases). Trimming took 2 bases from V and 5 from J, leaving 9 bases between them. The CDR3 has 13 residues. Looked up from germline, CDR1 is KGHSH and CDR2 is LQKENI. The CDR3 sequence is CASSPSRGETQYF. CDR3 in DNA: TGTGCCAGCTCACCAAGTCGGGGGGAGACCCAGTACTTC.

V and J are TRBV7-2 and TRBJ2-3, with a tentative D call TRBD2 (6 bases). In germline, CDR1 is SGHTA, CDR2 FQGNSA. The CDR3 totals 16 residues. Trimming took 5 bases from V and 2 from J, leaving 17 bases between them. This chain's CDR3 is CASSPAPGTLTDTQYF. CDR3 bases: TGTGCCAGCAGCCCCGCCCCGGGGACTCTCACAGATACGCAGTATTTT.

The rearrangement links TRBV6-1 to TRBJ2-2, with a possible D match to TRBD2 (5 bases). CDR3 size: 16 residues. In germline, CDR1 is MNHNS, CDR2 SASEGT. The V end was cut by 4 bases, the J end by 0 bases, with 12 bases between. DNA for the CDR3: TGTGCCAGCAGTGTCCGGACTGGGTCGAACACCGGGGAGCTGTTTTTT. Translation gives CASSVRTGSNTGELFF.

The V and J genes are TRBV2 and TRBJ1-2, with D hard to call. This CDR3 contains 12 residues. The V gene's germline CDR1 is SNHLY and CDR2 FYNNEI. Trimming cost V 6 bases and J 4 bases, with 9 bases left between them. The CDR3 loop reads CASSEDGYGYTF. CDR3 sequence (DNA): TGTGCCAGCAGCGAGGATGGCTATGGCTACACCTTC.

This sequence joins TRBV4-1 and TRBJ2-2; no firm D call. The V end was cut by 11 bases, the J end by 3 bases, with 7 bases between. This CDR3 is built from 11 residues. Germline V gene sequence: CDR1 MGHRA, CDR2 YSYEKL. The CDR3 loop reads CALLDTGELFF. The CDR3 DNA reads as TGCGCCTTACTTGACACCGGGGAGCTGTTTTTT.

The rearrangement uses TRBV6-6 and TRBJ1-6, with 8 bases matching TRBD1. Germline V gene sequence: CDR1 MNHNY, CDR2 SVGAGI (reference sequence). The CDR3 loop spans 14 amino acids. V was pared by 7 bases and J by 10 bases, with 9 bases of the junction left unmatched. The DNA of the CDR3 is TGTGCCAGCACCCAGGGGGCAGGGGGATCACCCCTCCACTTT. It yields the protein CASTQGAGGSPLHF.

The rearrangement links TRBV25-1 to TRBJ2-3; TRBD2 might be the D (6 bases). The germline CDR1 and CDR2 sequences are MGHDK and SYGVNS. The CDR3 contains 15 residues. Trimming pared 3 bases from V and 1 base from J, leaving 11 bases between. This chain's CDR3 is CASSEAGSGTDTQYF. The CDR3 DNA follows: TGTGCCAGCAGTGAGGCCGGGAGTGGCACAGATACGCAGTATTTT.

The chain recombines TRBV4-1 with TRBJ1-6; a possible D gene is TRBD1 (6 bases). There are 16 residues in the CDR3. CDR1 is MGHRA, CDR2 YSYEKL, per germline. V lost 2 bases and J 5 bases, leaving 13 bases between the germline ends. The CDR3 is CASSQSQGRDNSPLHF. CDR3 nucleotide sequence: TGCGCCAGCAGCCAATCACAGGGACGGGATAATTCACCCCTCCACTTT.

Only one count was recorded for this clone. The V and J genes are TRBV11-2 and TRBJ2-3; 8 bases fit TRBD2. The CDR3 spans 15 residues. Germline assignment: CDR1 SGHAT and CDR2 FQNNGV. V trimming: 5 bases; J trimming: 6 bases; junction bases outside the gene matches: 10. The CDR3 DNA reads TGTGCCAGCAGCAGTAGCGGGGTGGGAAGGGATACGCAGTATTTT. It specifies CASSSSGVGRDTQYF.

Concerning this clone itself: The same CDR3 can be traced to other DNA sequences in this sample. The V and J genes are TRBV19 and TRBJ1-2; 7 bases fit TRBD1. This CDR3 spans 15 amino acids. V lost 3 bases and J lost 2; bases outside the gene matches: 6. In germline, CDR1 is LNHDA, CDR2 SQIVND (reference sequence). This CDR3 reads CASSISRDSNYGYTF. DNA for the CDR3: TGTGCCAGTAGTATTTCCAGGGACAGCAACTATGGCTACACCTTC.

The gene calls are TRBV6-5 and TRBJ1-1; 7 bases match TRBD1. Germline V CDR1 and CDR2: MNHEY, SVGAGI. The CDR3 sequence is 14 residues long. With 7 bases clipped from V and 4 bases from J, the junction kept 9 bases outside the gene matches. CDR3 nucleotide sequence: TGTGCCAGCACCAGGGGGGTAAGGGGCACTGAAGCTTTCTTT. It translates to CASTRGVRGTEAFF.